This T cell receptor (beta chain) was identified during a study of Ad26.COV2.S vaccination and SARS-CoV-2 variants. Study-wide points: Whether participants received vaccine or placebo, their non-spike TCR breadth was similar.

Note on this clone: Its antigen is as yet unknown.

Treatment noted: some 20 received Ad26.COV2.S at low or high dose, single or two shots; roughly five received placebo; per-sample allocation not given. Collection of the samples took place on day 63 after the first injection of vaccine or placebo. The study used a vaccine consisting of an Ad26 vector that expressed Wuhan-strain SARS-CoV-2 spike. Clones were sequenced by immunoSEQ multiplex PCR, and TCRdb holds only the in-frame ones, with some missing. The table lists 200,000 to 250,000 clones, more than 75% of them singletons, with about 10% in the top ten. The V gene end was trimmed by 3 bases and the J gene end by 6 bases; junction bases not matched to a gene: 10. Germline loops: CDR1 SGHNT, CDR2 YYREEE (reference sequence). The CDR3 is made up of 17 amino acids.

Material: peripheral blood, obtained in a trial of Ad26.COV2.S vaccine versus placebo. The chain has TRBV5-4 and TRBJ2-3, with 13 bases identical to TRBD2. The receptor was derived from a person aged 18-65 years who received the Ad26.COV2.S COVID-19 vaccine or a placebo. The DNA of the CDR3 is TGTGCCAGCAGCTCGGGACTAGCGGGACGATTCCGGGATACGCAGTATTTT. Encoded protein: CASSSGLAGRFRDTQYF.